This entry is about one T cell receptor (beta chain). V gave up 0 bases and J gave up 3 bases, with 16 bases separating them. CDR1 and CDR2 from the germline V gene are KGHSH and LQKENI. This CDR3 contains 17 residues. Assay used: immunoSEQ multiplex PCR; TCRdb lists only in-frame clones, some missing. The table records more than 85,000 clones, about 88% of them present only once. This entry belongs to a study of identifying expanded T cells in peripheral blood. The chain employs TRBV18 and TRBJ2-3; tentatively, D is TRBD2 (6 bases). Sequenced sample: blood. The source of this sequence is a person aged 18 to 75 in good health. This chain's CDR3 is CASSPPSARGATDTQYF. CDR3 nucleotide sequence: TGTGCCAGCTCACCACCTTCAGCCCGCGGGGCAACAGATACGCAGTATTTT. Full variable domain (rest looked up from reference TRBV18 and TRBJ2-3): NAGVMQNPRHLVRRRGQEARLRCSPMKGHSHVYWYRQLPEEGLKFMVYLQKENIIDESGMPKERFSAEFPKEGPSILRIQQVVRGDSAAYFCASSPPSARGATDTQYFGPGTRLTVL.